A selection of T cell receptor beta chains follows, all from one sample in a study of tumor-infiltrating lymphocytes in primary liver carcinoma. TCRdb reanalysed the multiplex PCR reads using MiXCR and keeps one entry per CDR3 protein. The table shows roughly 120,000 distinct CDR3 sequences, with 55% to 75% occurring only once. Sequencing was carried out using liver tumor tissue from sampling region 1. The receptors here all came from an older woman with primary liver carcinoma and hepatitis B virus infection. Each CDR3 is given with its conserved first and last residue. A D gene is named only where the DNA matches it firmly. Not every row has a clone size; where given, it reads once, few, many or a size class.

NA TRBJ1-2 TRBV7-9 NA CANSLGARTNYGYTF TGTGCCAACAGCTTAGGGGCCAGAACTAACTATGGCTACACCTTC
NA TRBJ1-5 TRBV18 NA CASSPGEPGTLSNQPQHF TGTGCCAGCTCACCAGGGGAACCCGGGACCCTTAGCAATCAGCCCCAGCATTTT
many TRBJ2-7 TRBV12-3/TRBV12-4 TRBD2 CASTSTSGNLKPYEQYF TGTGCCAGCACATCGACTAGCGGGAATCTAAAACCCTACGAGCAGTACTTC
once TRBJ2-3 TRBV11-2 NA CASSLGGLTYTSDTRYF TGTGCCAGCAGCTTAGGGGGACTCACATACACGTCAGATACGCGGTATTTT
once TRBJ1-5 TRBV12-3/TRBV12-4 NA CASSFSTDNQPQHF TGTGCCAGCAGTTTTTCGACAGATAATCAGCCCCAGCATTTT
once TRBJ2-1 TRBV28 NA CAISPQGSVQFF TGTGCCATCAGCCCTCAGGGAAGTGTGCAGTTCTTC
NA TRBJ2-7 TRBV2 TRBD2 CASTPGGGNYEQYF TGTGCCAGCACCCCTGGCGGGGGGAATTACGAGCAGTACTTC
NA TRBJ2-5 TRBV5-6 TRBD2 CVSSSTGTRFDTQYF TGTGTCAGCAGCTCGACCGGGACTAGATTTGATACCCAGTACTTC
NA TRBJ2-1 TRBV7-9 NA CASGEDIWEQFF TGTGCCAGCGGAGAGGACATTTGGGAGCAGTTCTTC
many TRBJ1-4 TRBV7-9 NA CASSLATNEKLFF TGTGCCAGCAGCTTAGCAACTAATGAAAAACTGTTTTTT
many TRBJ2-3 TRBV14 NA CASSPGPASNTQYF TGTGCCAGCAGCCCCGGGCCAGCATCTAACACGCAGTATTTT
NA TRBJ1-2 TRBV5-1 NA CASSLDGGRIYAYTF TGCGCCAGCAGCTTGGATGGGGGACGGATCTATGCCTACACCTTC
many TRBJ2-7 TRBV10-3 TRBD2 CAISEPSGGVSYEQYF TGTGCCATCAGTGAGCCGAGCGGGGGGGTATCCTACGAGCAGTACTTC
NA TRBJ2-1 TRBV5-1 NA CASSSRDPRHNEQSF TGCGCCAGCAGCTCTCGGGACCCGCGCCACAATGAGCAGTCCTTC
many TRBJ2-2 TRBV6-5 NA CASSYRGGGNTGELFF TGTGCCAGCAGTTACCGAGGGGGAGGGAACACCGGGGAGCTGTTTTTT
NA TRBJ2-7 TRBV6-1 NA CASSETRGGYEQYF TGTGCCAGCAGTGAAACGAGGGGGGGGTACGAGCAGTACTTC
NA TRBJ2-7 TRBV11-3 NA CASSPETVGDYEQYF TGTGCCAGCAGCCCCGAGACAGTGGGCGACTACGAGCAGTACTTC
NA TRBJ1-5 TRBV12-3/TRBV12-4 NA CASSLSVSPRHF TGTGCCAGCAGTTTATCCGTCTCGCCTCGGCATTTT
many TRBJ2-2 TRBV6-6 NA CASSYLAQASNTGELFF TGTGCCAGCAGTTACTTGGCTCAGGCCTCGAACACCGGGGAGCTGTTTTTT
NA TRBJ2-2 TRBV11-2 TRBD2 CASIRTSDGRGELLF TGTGCCAGCATCAGGACTAGCGATGGCAGGGGGGAGCTGCTTTTT
once TRBJ2-2 TRBV12-3/TRBV12-4 TRBD1 CASKKQGATSTGELFF TGTGCCAGCAAAAAACAGGGGGCGACCAGTACCGGGGAGCTGTTTTTT
NA TRBJ2-1 TRBV11-3 TRBD2 CTSSLPLGGDEQFF TGTACCAGCAGCTTACCCCTTGGGGGGGATGAGCAGTTCTTC
NA TRBJ2-1 TRBV7-9 NA CASSRKQGENEQFF TGTGCCAGCAGCCGCAAACAGGGTGAGAATGAGCAGTTCTTC
many TRBJ2-1 TRBV6-1 TRBD2 CASSEVRTSVDEQFF TGTGCCAGCAGTGAAGTGCGGACTAGCGTCGATGAGCAGTTCTTC
many TRBJ1-2 TRBV4-1 TRBD1 CASSLQGGISNYGYTF TGCGCCAGCAGCCTACAGGGGGGAATATCTAACTATGGCTACACCTTC
NA TRBJ1-2 TRBV11-2 NA CASGLSPLVSYGYAF TGTGCCAGCGGCTTAAGCCCCCTGGTTAGCTATGGCTACGCCTTC
many TRBJ2-5 TRBV29-1 TRBD2 CSAAVGLAGETQYF TGCAGTGCAGCGGTAGGGCTAGCGGGAGAGACCCAGTACTTC
NA TRBJ2-7 TRBV13 TRBD1 CARSSADRGRYEQYF TGTGCCAGGAGCTCAGCGGACAGGGGTCGATACGAGCAGTACTTC
NA TRBJ2-1 TRBV11-2 TRBD1 CASSSRDRALDEQFF TGTGCCAGCAGCTCCCGAGACAGGGCCCTGGATGAGCAGTTCTTC
NA TRBJ2-1 TRBV11-2 NA CASSLLHGNLQFF TGTGCCAGCAGTTTGTTACATGGAAATTTGCAGTTCTTC
many TRBJ1-2 TRBV5-1 NA CASSLSAGLVSGYTF TGCGCCAGCAGCTTGAGTGCAGGTCTGGTTTCTGGCTACACCTTC